These 18 T cell receptor beta chains share one sample of origin, sequenced in a study of blood T cells in healthy people across ages. A second PCR of about 6 to 12 cycles used a sample-barcoded 5' primer and a J-beta primer mix. One entry per CDR3 protein results from TCRdb running MiXCR on the 5' RACE reads. Among around 1,500,000 distinct CDR3 sequences listed, 25% to 30% were seen once. The specimen was blood. These receptors originate from a woman aged 25 to 45 in good health.

This clonotype showed up just a few times. The chain links TRBV29-1 to TRBJ2-5, with D perhaps matching TRBD1 (6 bases). V gave up 5 bases and J gave up 4 bases, with 14 bases separating them. CDR1 is SQVTM and CDR2 is ANQGSEA in the germline V gene. This CDR3 is built from 13 residues. This chain's CDR3 is CSVTRDNGETQYF. Written as DNA, the CDR3 is TGCAGCGTTACCCGGGACAATGGAGAGACCCAGTACTTC.

This clonotype was counted only a few times. The chain employs TRBV12-3 or TRBV12-4 and TRBJ2-1, with TRBD1 identical over 9 bases. The CDR3 length is 14 residues. J lost 8 bases, V lost 7 bases, and 9 bases had no gene match. CDR3 coding DNA: TGTGCCAGCATCAACAGGGGGCAGGGCGATGAGCAGTTCTTC. Translated, it gives CASINRGQGDEQFF.

The V gene is TRBV29-1, the J gene TRBJ2-7; 8 positions match TRBD1. CDR3 length: 15 residues. Trimming took 5 bases from V and 0 from J; bases not matched to a gene: 9. Germline CDR1 SQVTM, CDR2 ANQGSEA. This chain's CDR3 is CSVNTGGPNSYEQYF. The CDR3 DNA sequence: TGCAGCGTTAATACAGGGGGGCCTAACTCCTACGAGCAGTACTTC.

This clonotype was seen a few times. The rearrangement joins TRBV28 to TRBJ1-2, with 9 bases identical to TRBD1. The ends lost 6 bases at V and 5 bases at J; junction bases unmatched: 16. This CDR3 is 17 amino acids long. CDR1 MDHEN and CDR2 SYDVKM come from the germline V gene. The CDR3: CASSLPVGSGQGYGYTF. CDR3 nucleotides: TGTGCCAGCAGCCTTCCCGTTGGCTCGGGACAGGGTTATGGCTACACCTTC.

The table lists this clonotype with many counts. This chain joins TRBV10-3 and TRBJ2-7; 8 bases match TRBD2. The CDR3 is 14 amino acids. Unmatched junction bases numbered 10, after V lost 6 bases and J lost 6 bases. Germline V gene sequence: CDR1 ENHRY, CDR2 SYGVKD. The CDR3 region is CAISGTSPASEQYF. The CDR3, as DNA: TGTGCCATCAGCGGGACTAGTCCCGCTAGCGAGCAGTACTTC.

The chain joins TRBV12-3 or TRBV12-4 to TRBJ2-7; 11 bases match TRBD2. This CDR3 comprises 15 residues. Trimming at V came to 6 bases and at J to 6 bases, leaving 10 bases not matched to a gene. The DNA of the CDR3 is TGTGCCAGCAGACGGTTAGCGGGGGGGATCACCGAGCAGTACTTC. It specifies CASRRLAGGITEQYF.

The chain uses TRBV20-1 and TRBJ2-4; perhaps TRBD1 as D (6 bases). V lost 4 bases and J 13 bases, leaving 23 bases between the germline ends. The CDR3 runs 14 residues. The germline V gene has CDR1 DFQATT and CDR2 SNEGSKA (reference sequence). This chain's CDR3 is CSAIPRQAFGEQYF. The CDR3 DNA follows: TGCAGTGCTATCCCCCGACAGGCTTTTGGGGAGCAGTACTTC.

This clonotype showed up many times. The chain couples TRBV28 to TRBJ2-7; 13 bases align to TRBD2. The junction had 6 bases not matched to a gene; V was cut back by 6 bases and J by 4 bases. The germline gives CDR1 MDHEN, CDR2 SYDVKM. The CDR3 has 15 residues. CDR3 sequence: CASRVLAGGPYEQYF. The CDR3 coding sequence is TGTGCCAGCAGGGTACTAGCGGGGGGGCCATACGAGCAGTACTTC.

The gene calls are TRBV20-1 and TRBJ1-1; no firm D call. Between the trimmed V and J ends, which lost 2 bases and 3 bases, there was a span of 7 bases. Germline V CDR1 and CDR2: DFQATT, SNEGSKA (reference sequence). The CDR3 is 12 amino acids. As DNA, the CDR3 is TGCAGTGCTAGACTTCTCGACACTGAAGCTTTCTTT. As protein: CSARLLDTEAFF.

This clonotype was recorded many times. The chain joins TRBV20-1 to TRBJ1-2, with D maybe TRBD1 (6 bases). Germline V gene lookup returns CDR1 DFQATT and CDR2 SNEGSKA (reference sequence). The CDR3 is 13 amino acids. Trimming cost V 0 bases and J 7 bases, with 12 bases left between them. This CDR3 reads CSARDGGLSGYTF. CDR3 sequence (DNA): TGCAGTGCTAGAGATGGGGGGCTAAGTGGCTACACCTTC.

This clonotype was seen a few times. The V call is TRBV7-2, the J call TRBJ2-1; 8 bases match TRBD2. The CDR3 runs to 15 residues. The V gene's germline CDR1 is SGHTA and CDR2 FQGNSA. V was clipped by 1 base and J by 6 bases; unmatched bases: 5. The CDR3 bases are TGTGCCAGCAGCTTAGTGGCGGGAGGAGCCAATGAGCAGTTCTTC. This translates into CASSLVAGGANEQFF.

This chain joins TRBV9 and TRBJ2-5; weak D call: TRBD1 (5 bases). Germline V lookup: CDR1 SGDLS, CDR2 YYNGEE. V was clipped by 3 bases and J by 7 bases, with 13 bases between them. The CDR3 loop spans 13 amino acids. The CDR3 DNA sequence: TGTGCCAGCAGCGCACTTATAAGGGGGACCCAGTACTTC. This encodes CASSALIRGTQYF.

This clonotype was counted only a few times. The rearrangement joins TRBV5-1 to TRBJ2-1, with 13 bases aligning to TRBD2. CDR3 size: 15 residues. The junction had 7 bases not matched to a gene; V was cut back by 4 bases and J by 9 bases. CDR1 is SGHRS, CDR2 YFSETQ, per germline. The CDR3 sequence is CASSPGLAGFVEQFF. Written as DNA, the CDR3 is TGCGCCAGCAGCCCGGGACTAGCGGGGTTTGTTGAGCAGTTCTTC.

V gene TRBV12-3 or TRBV12-4 combines with J gene TRBJ2-2; D may be TRBD1 (6 bases). CDR3 size: 17 residues. Between the trimmed V and J ends, which lost 1 base and 7 bases, there was a span of 19 bases. CDR3 DNA: TGTGCCAGCAGTTTAGTTTTCCGGGCAGGGGCTGGCGGGGAGCTGTTTTTT. It specifies CASSLVFRAGAGGELFF.

The rearrangement uses TRBV7-9 and TRBJ1-1; D is unresolved. The ends were cut back, 7 bases at V and 8 bases at J, with 14 bases in the middle. CDR3 length: 12 residues. CDR1 and CDR2 (germline): SEHNR, FQNEAQ (reference sequence). The CDR3 DNA sequence: TGTGCCAGCAACTACTTAGGTCGGGAAGCTTTCTTT. It translates to CASNYLGREAFF.

The V call is TRBV24-1, the J call TRBJ2-3; TRBD2 agrees at 7 bases. The trim removed 12 bases at V and 1 base at J, leaving 12 bases unmatched. CDR3 length: 15 residues. Looked up from germline, CDR1 is KGHDR and CDR2 is SFDVKD. Here the CDR3 reads CAQPGGFDCTDTQYF. CDR3 DNA sequence: TGTGCCCAACCGGGGGGTTTCGACTGCACAGATACGCAGTATTTT.

The V call is TRBV7-3, the J call TRBJ2-3; D remains ambiguous. The CDR3 is made up of 13 amino acids. The V end lost 4 bases, the J end lost 4 bases, and 9 bases lay between the germline ends. The germline CDR1 and CDR2 sequences are SGHTA and FQGTGA. The CDR3 nucleotides are TGTGCCAGCAGCTCAATTTTAGCAGATACGCAGTATTTT. Translation gives CASSSILADTQYF.

This clonotype was recorded only once. The V and J genes are TRBV24-1 and TRBJ2-1; 10 positions match TRBD1. The V gene's germline CDR1 is KGHDR and CDR2 SFDVKD. V shed 0 bases, J shed 2 bases, and the junction held 6 bases outside the gene matches. This CDR3 is built from 18 residues. CDR3 residues: CATSDLGSGQGAYNEQFF. For the CDR3, the DNA is TGTGCCACCAGTGATTTGGGGTCTGGACAGGGGGCCTACAATGAGCAGTTCTTC.